A single TCR beta chain is shown here with its context. TCRdb's table, derived via immunoSEQ multiplex PCR, lists solely in-frame clones and lacks some. The data contain over a million clones, 95% to 99% of them singletons. The entry originates in a study of shared clonotypes between healthy human individuals. Sequenced sample: naive CD4+ T cells sorted from blood. Subset specified: CD45RA+ positively selected. The sequence derives from a man aged 30 to 39 in good health.

CDR3 residues: CASSPKDRAGEQYF. The DNA of the CDR3 is TGTGCCAGCTCACCTAAGGACAGGGCAGGCGAGCAGTACTTC. The chain is built from TRBV18 and TRBJ2-7; 8 nucleotides line up with TRBD1. Germline CDR1 KGHSH, CDR2 LQKENI. V dropped 3 bases and J dropped 6; count of bases not matched to a gene: 7. CDR3 length equals 14 residues.